A selection of T cell receptor beta chains follows, all from one sample in a study of OX40 agonist ivuxolimab in advanced cancers. Sequencing was performed with immunoSEQ multiplex PCR; in TCRdb, only in-frame clones are kept and a portion is missing. The top ten hold approximately 0.78% of the sample, which has approximately 82,000 clones, over 65% seen once. This specimen was CD4+ or CD8+ T cells sorted from blood, taken in a trial of the OX40 agonist ivuxolimab. The receptors originated from an adult with an advanced solid tumor such as melanoma, head and neck, liver or kidney cancer. Both conserved end residues are part of each CDR3. The D gene is left open where the match is weak. Part of the rows lack a size; the others show once, few, many or a class for expanded clones.

j_call,clone_size,v_call,d_call,cdr3_aa,cdr3_nt
TRBJ2-5,NA,TRBV5-1,TRBD1,CASSRTGEETQYF,TGCGCCAGCTCCCGGACAGGGGAAGAGACCCAGTACTTC
TRBJ1-4,NA,TRBV6-6,TRBD1,CASSSGQAQEKLFF,TGTGCCAGCAGTTCGGGACAGGCGCAAGAAAAACTGTTTTTT
TRBJ2-3,NA,TRBV18,NA,CASSPSLRGPDTQYF,TGTGCCAGCTCACCATCCCTGAGGGGACCAGATACGCAGTATTTT
TRBJ1-1,NA,TRBV6-4,NA,CASIPGRENTEAFF,TGTGCCAGCATCCCCGGCAGGGAGAACACTGAAGCTTTCTTT
TRBJ1-1,once,TRBV28,NA,CASSLAGNTEAFF,TGTGCCAGCAGTTTAGCCGGAAACACTGAAGCTTTCTTT
TRBJ2-6,once,TRBV27,NA,CASSLFGTLNSGANVLTF,TGTGCCAGCAGTTTATTCGGAACCCTGAACTCTGGGGCCAACGTCCTGACTTTC
TRBJ1-5,NA,TRBV27,NA,CASRISWGEQPQHF,TGTGCCAGCAGAATCTCTTGGGGAGAACAGCCCCAGCATTTT
TRBJ2-3,NA,TRBV6-6,NA,CASSSRGFSTDTQYF,TGTGCCAGCAGTTCCCGGGGGTTTAGCACAGATACGCAGTATTTT
TRBJ2-1,once,TRBV5-1,NA,CASSLGGGYNEQFF,TGCGCCAGCAGCTTGGGGGGCGGATACAATGAGCAGTTCTTC
TRBJ2-3,NA,TRBV6-1,NA,CASRTGTYSTDTQYF,TGTGCCAGCAGGACCGGGACATATAGCACAGATACGCAGTATTTT
TRBJ2-5,NA,TRBV9,TRBD2,CASSPWTSGGGETQYF,TGTGCCAGCAGCCCCTGGACTAGCGGGGGCGGGGAGACCCAGTACTTC
TRBJ1-2,once,TRBV2,NA,CASSEGTANGYTF,TGTGCCAGCAGTGAAGGGACCGCTAATGGCTACACCTTC